What follows are 25 T cell receptor beta chains derived from one specimen sequenced in a study of T cell responses to AZD1222 COVID-19 vaccine. The repertoire was sequenced with immunoSEQ multiplex PCR; TCRdb's copy has only in-frame clones and lacks some. Of about 90,000 clones in the sample, about 90% are singletons; the top ten hold less than 5.5%. The sample in question was peripheral blood, obtained on day 0 of MenACWY control vaccination. These receptors all come from an adult in good health.

In the case of this clone: The same CDR3 is also encoded by other DNA sequences in this sample. The genes are TRBV18 and TRBJ1-2; 7 nucleotides line up with TRBD1. The CDR3 is 15 amino acids. Per germline, CDR1 KGHSH and CDR2 LQKENI. V trimming: 0 bases; J trimming: 2 bases; junction bases outside the gene matches: 3. The CDR3 loop reads CASSPPGQLNYGYTF. DNA of the CDR3: TGTGCCAGCTCACCACCGGGACAGCTGAACTATGGCTACACCTTC.

The J gene is TRBJ1-2, the V gene TRBV5-1, with a weak D call TRBD1 (5 bases). This CDR3 is 14 amino acids long. V dropped 4 bases and J dropped 5 bases, with 15 bases sitting between them. CDR1 is SGHRS and CDR2 is YFSETQ in the germline V gene. The CDR3 DNA reads as TGCGCCAGCAGCCCCCGGGACGGATTTTATGGCTACACCTTC. The encoded protein is CASSPRDGFYGYTF.

The chain employs TRBV4-1 and TRBJ1-4, with D unclear. Trimming shortened V by 4 bases and J by 4 bases, and 19 bases separated the two germline ends. In germline, CDR1 is MGHRA, CDR2 YSYEKL. This CDR3 has 17 residues. Here the CDR3 DNA reads TGCGCCAGCAGCCTCAGAGGCGAAACCACGGGTAATGAAAAACTGTTTTTT. Its translation is CASSLRGETTGNEKLFF.

The V and J genes are TRBV14 and TRBJ2-7, with D maybe TRBD1 (6 bases). V lost 4 bases, J lost 6 bases, and 13 bases lay in between. Germline V CDR1 and CDR2: SGHDN, FVKESK. The CDR3 consists of 13 residues. The chain's CDR3 is CASSPRQDSEQYF. CDR3 in DNA: TGTGCCAGCAGCCCACGACAGGACAGCGAGCAGTACTTC.

The rearrangement links TRBV5-1 to TRBJ1-1; D possibly corresponds to TRBD1 (6 bases). The CDR3 length is 15 residues. Trimming took 0 bases from V and 0 from J, leaving 9 bases between them. Germline CDR1 and CDR2: SGHRS and YFSETQ. The CDR3 DNA sequence: TGCGCCAGCAGCTTGGTGCAGGGGTTGAACACTGAAGCTTTCTTT. Amino acid sequence: CASSLVQGLNTEAFF.

This sequence joins TRBV7-6 and TRBJ2-5; 9 nucleotides line up with TRBD1. There are 14 residues in the CDR3. The germline V gene encodes CDR1 SGHVS and CDR2 FNYEAQ. J gave up 5 bases and V 5 bases, and 6 bases lay outside the gene matches. For the CDR3, the DNA is TGTGCCAGCAGCAACACAGGGGGCGCGGAGACCCAGTACTTC. Protein: CASSNTGGAETQYF.

The V gene is TRBV6-6, the J gene TRBJ1-5; no clear D gene. CDR1 and CDR2 from the germline V gene are MNHNY and SVGAGI (reference sequence). The CDR3 is made up of 15 amino acids. Between the trimmed V and J ends, which lost 0 bases and 9 bases, there was a span of 15 bases. This CDR3 is CASSYSGSSGRPQHF. CDR3 coding DNA: TGTGCCAGCAGTTACTCTGGCAGCTCAGGACGGCCCCAGCATTTT.

The V and J genes are TRBV28 and TRBJ1-2, with 7 bases fitting TRBD1. Germline assignment: CDR1 MDHEN and CDR2 SYDVKM. This CDR3 comprises 16 residues. After removal of 5 bases from V and 4 bases from J, the junction contained 13 bases not matched to a gene. In DNA form, the CDR3 reads TGTGCCAGCAGTCTCCCTAGGACAGGAGGGGGCTATGGCTACACCTTC. Translating gives CASSLPRTGGGYGYTF.

The sample holds one count of this clone. The chain is built from TRBV12-3 or TRBV12-4 and TRBJ2-7, with 10 bases aligning to TRBD1. This CDR3 is 13 amino acids long. Losses at the gene ends were 7 bases for V and 3 bases for J; bases not matched to a gene: 3. This CDR3 reads CASMGDRGYEQYF. CDR3 in DNA: TGTGCCAGCATGGGGGACAGGGGCTACGAGCAGTACTTC.

The J gene is TRBJ1-5, the V gene TRBV10-3, with D maybe TRBD1 (5 bases). This CDR3 is built from 14 residues. Trimming took 4 bases from V and 6 from J, leaving 13 bases between them. Looked up from germline, CDR1 is ENHRY and CDR2 is SYGVKD. The CDR3 here is CAISGEAGSQPQHF. Here the CDR3 DNA reads TGTGCCATCAGTGGGGAGGCAGGGTCTCAGCCCCAGCATTTT.

CDR3 protein: CASSSSPYKAGGPDNEQFF. The CDR3 nucleotides are TGTGCCAGTAGTTCCAGCCCCTATAAAGCGGGGGGGCCGGACAATGAGCAGTTCTTC. The chain is built from TRBV19 and TRBJ2-1, with 10 bases aligning to TRBD2. Losses at the gene ends were 5 bases for V and 5 bases for J; bases not matched to a gene: 18. Per germline, CDR1 LNHDA and CDR2 SQIVND (reference sequence). This CDR3 is 19 amino acids long.

V gene TRBV6-1 combines with J gene TRBJ2-7, with 9 positions matching TRBD1. V lost 2 bases to trimming and J lost 3 bases; unmatched junction nucleotides: 8. This CDR3 has 16 amino acids. Germline V gene data show CDR1 as MNHNS and CDR2 as SASEGT. The CDR3 loop reads CASSENRGLILYEQYF. The DNA of the CDR3 is TGTGCCAGCAGTGAAAACAGGGGGCTAATTCTCTACGAGCAGTACTTC.

This clone has just one count. The chain recombines TRBV19 with TRBJ2-7; D is ambiguous. CDR3 length equals 16 residues. Germline V CDR1 and CDR2: LNHDA, SQIVND (reference sequence). V was pared by 3 bases and J by 2 bases, with 17 bases between. The CDR3 protein is CASSIVAIGSTYEQYF. The CDR3 DNA sequence: TGTGCCAGTAGTATTGTGGCGATCGGATCAACCTACGAGCAGTACTTC.

V and J are TRBV11-1 and TRBJ2-4; 8 positions agree with TRBD2. The ends lost 1 base at V and 8 bases at J; junction bases unmatched: 7. There are 15 residues in the CDR3. Per germline, CDR1 SGHAT and CDR2 FQDESV (reference sequence). CDR3 sequence (DNA): TGTGCCAGCAGCTTAGGCGGGGGGTTGGGGGACATTCAGTACTTC. It specifies CASSLGGGLGDIQYF.

The chain combines TRBV7-2 with TRBJ2-7, with D perhaps given as TRBD1 or TRBD2 (6 bases each). Trimming left V 1 base short and J 0 bases short, with 16 bases between. CDR3 length equals 17 residues. CDR1 is SGHTA, CDR2 FQGNSA, per germline. CDR3: CASSLVRGTLSSYEQYF. The CDR3 nucleotides are TGTGCCAGCAGCTTAGTGAGGGGGACTCTTAGCTCCTACGAGCAGTACTTC.

The chain recombines TRBV7-9 with TRBJ1-2, with D possibly matching TRBD1 (6 bases). The CDR3 consists of 15 residues. Trimming took 5 bases from V and 8 from J, leaving 21 bases between them. In germline, CDR1 is SEHNR, CDR2 FQNEAQ (reference sequence). CDR3 DNA sequence: TGTGCCAGCAGCGCCCCCGGAGGGGGGGCAGGAGGCTACACCTTC. The encoded protein is CASSAPGGGAGGYTF.

V and J are TRBV29-1 and TRBJ1-1; D is possibly TRBD1 (5 bases). V was cut by 7 bases and J by 2 bases, with 11 bases left in between. The CDR3 length is 12 residues. Germline lookup yields CDR1 SQVTM and CDR2 ANQGSEA. The CDR3 DNA reads TGCAGCGCACGACAGACAAACACTGAAGCTTTCTTT. Translation gives CSARQTNTEAFF.

V gene TRBV7-2 combines with J gene TRBJ1-6, with D uncertain. Trimming left V 3 bases short and J 6 bases short, with 6 bases between. The CDR3 loop spans 13 amino acids. Germline V gene lookup returns CDR1 SGHTA and CDR2 FQGNSA. DNA of the CDR3: TGTGCCAGCAGCTTCCCCCCTAATTCACCCCTCCACTTT. It specifies CASSFPPNSPLHF.

This clone was found once. The V and J genes are TRBV29-1 and TRBJ1-4; perhaps TRBD1 as D (5 bases). CDR3 size: 12 residues. Trimming removed 5 bases from V and 7 bases from J, with 11 bases in between. CDR1 and CDR2 from the germline V gene are SQVTM and ANQGSEA. This chain's CDR3 is CSVRGASEKLFF. In DNA, the CDR3 is TGCAGCGTTCGAGGGGCGAGTGAAAAACTGTTTTTT.

This chain connects TRBV10-3 to TRBJ1-1; D gene ambiguous. The V end was cut by 4 bases, the J end by 7 bases, with 10 bases between. Per germline, CDR1 ENHRY and CDR2 SYGVKD. This CDR3 spans 12 amino acids. CDR3 loop: CAISVLGYEAFF. The DNA of the CDR3 is TGTGCCATCAGTGTTTTGGGCTATGAAGCTTTCTTT.

The chain combines TRBV19 with TRBJ1-6; maybe TRBD1 (5 bases). The CDR3 covers 13 residues. Trimming removed 4 bases from V and 10 bases from J, with 11 bases in between. Germline V gene sequence: CDR1 LNHDA, CDR2 SQIVND (reference sequence). Here the CDR3 reads CASSRQSDSPLHF. The CDR3 DNA reads TGTGCCAGTAGTAGACAGTCTGACTCACCCCTCCACTTT.

V and J are TRBV28 and TRBJ1-3, with D unclear. The CDR3 extends over 12 amino acids. Trimming cost V 4 bases and J 8 bases, with 9 bases left between them. Germline V gene lookup returns CDR1 MDHEN and CDR2 SYDVKM. DNA of the CDR3: TGTGCCAGCAGTTATACCCCAGACACCATATATTTT. This translates into CASSYTPDTIYF.

The gene calls are TRBV28 and TRBJ1-2, with D maybe TRBD1 (6 bases). Germline V lookup: CDR1 MDHEN, CDR2 SYDVKM. Trimming pared 10 bases from V and 4 bases from J, leaving 10 bases between. CDR3 length equals 11 residues. The CDR3: CATQGRYGYTF. The CDR3 region has the DNA TGTGCCACGCAGGGGCGCTATGGCTACACCTTC.

The rearrangement links TRBV19 to TRBJ2-7; 11 bases are a match to TRBD1. With V trimmed by 4 bases and J by 4 bases, 12 bases remained unmatched. The CDR3 totals 17 residues. Germline V gene sequence: CDR1 LNHDA, CDR2 SQIVND (reference sequence). The CDR3: CASSSAGQGALPYEQYF. DNA of the CDR3: TGTGCCAGTAGTAGCGCCGGACAGGGGGCGCTACCTTACGAGCAGTACTTC.

The chain couples TRBV15 to TRBJ1-5; D unresolved. This CDR3 comprises 17 residues. Trimming cost V 1 base and J 7 bases, with 20 bases left between them. Germline CDR1 and CDR2: LNHNV and YYDKDF (reference sequence). CDR3 sequence: CATSRVGPGLSRQPQHF. The CDR3 bases are TGTGCCACCAGCAGAGTAGGGCCCGGCCTAAGTAGGCAGCCCCAGCATTTT.